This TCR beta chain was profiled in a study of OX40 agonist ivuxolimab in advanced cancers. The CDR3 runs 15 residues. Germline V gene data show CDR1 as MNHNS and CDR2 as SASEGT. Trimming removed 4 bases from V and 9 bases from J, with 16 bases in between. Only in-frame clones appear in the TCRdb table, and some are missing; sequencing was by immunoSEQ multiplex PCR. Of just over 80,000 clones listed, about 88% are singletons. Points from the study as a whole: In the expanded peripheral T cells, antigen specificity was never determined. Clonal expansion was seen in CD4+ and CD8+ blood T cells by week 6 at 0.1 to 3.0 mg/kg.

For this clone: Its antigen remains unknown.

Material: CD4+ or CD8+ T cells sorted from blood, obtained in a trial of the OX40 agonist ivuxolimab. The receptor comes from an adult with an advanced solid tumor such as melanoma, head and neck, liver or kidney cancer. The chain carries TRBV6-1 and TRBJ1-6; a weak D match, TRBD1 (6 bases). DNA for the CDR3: TGTGCCAGCAGTGGATTACAGGGTGGTACTTCACCCCTCCACTTT. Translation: CASSGLQGGTSPLHF.